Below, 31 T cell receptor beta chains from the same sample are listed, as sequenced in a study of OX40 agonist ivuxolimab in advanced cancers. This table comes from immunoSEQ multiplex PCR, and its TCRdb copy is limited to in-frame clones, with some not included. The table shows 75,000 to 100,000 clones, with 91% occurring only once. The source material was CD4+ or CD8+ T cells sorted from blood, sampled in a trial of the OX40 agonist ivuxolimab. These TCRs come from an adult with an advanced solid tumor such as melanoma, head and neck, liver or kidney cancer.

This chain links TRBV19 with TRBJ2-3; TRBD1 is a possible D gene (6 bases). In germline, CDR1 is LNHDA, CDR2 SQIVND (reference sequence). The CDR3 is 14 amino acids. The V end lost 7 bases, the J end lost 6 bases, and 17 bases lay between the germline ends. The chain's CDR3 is CASKPGHSRDTQYF. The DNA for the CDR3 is TGTGCCAGTAAACCGGGACACAGCAGGGATACGCAGTATTTT.

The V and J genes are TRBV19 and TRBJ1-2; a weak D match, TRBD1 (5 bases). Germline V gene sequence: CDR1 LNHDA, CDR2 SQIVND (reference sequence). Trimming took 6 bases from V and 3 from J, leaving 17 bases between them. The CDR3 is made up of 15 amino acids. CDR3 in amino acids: CASSPRAPRDYGYTF. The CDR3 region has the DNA TGTGCCAGTAGCCCCAGGGCTCCGAGGGACTATGGCTACACCTTC.

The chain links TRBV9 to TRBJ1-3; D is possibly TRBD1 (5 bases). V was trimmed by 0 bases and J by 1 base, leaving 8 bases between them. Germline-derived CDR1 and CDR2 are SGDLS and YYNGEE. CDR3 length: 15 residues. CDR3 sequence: CASSVAQGSGNTIYF. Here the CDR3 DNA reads TGTGCCAGCAGCGTAGCCCAGGGATCTGGAAACACCATATATTTT. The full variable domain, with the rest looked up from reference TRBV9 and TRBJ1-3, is DSGVTQTPKHLITATGQRVTLRCSPRSGDLSVYWYQQSLDQGLQFLIQYYNGEERAKGNILERFSAQQFPDLHSELNLSSLELGDSALYFCASSVAQGSGNTIYFGEGSWLTVV.

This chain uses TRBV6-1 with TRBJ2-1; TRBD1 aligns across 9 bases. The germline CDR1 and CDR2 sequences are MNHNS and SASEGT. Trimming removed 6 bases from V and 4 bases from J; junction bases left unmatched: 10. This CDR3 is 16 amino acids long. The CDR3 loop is CASRESGTGKYNEQFF. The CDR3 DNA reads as TGTGCCAGCAGGGAATCCGGGACAGGGAAATACAATGAGCAGTTCTTC.

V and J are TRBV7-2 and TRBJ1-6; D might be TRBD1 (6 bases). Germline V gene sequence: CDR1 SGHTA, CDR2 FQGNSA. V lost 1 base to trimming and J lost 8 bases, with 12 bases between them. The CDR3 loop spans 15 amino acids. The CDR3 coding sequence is TGTGCCAGCAGCTTAGGATCTACAGGGTATTCACCCCTCCACTTT. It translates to CASSLGSTGYSPLHF.

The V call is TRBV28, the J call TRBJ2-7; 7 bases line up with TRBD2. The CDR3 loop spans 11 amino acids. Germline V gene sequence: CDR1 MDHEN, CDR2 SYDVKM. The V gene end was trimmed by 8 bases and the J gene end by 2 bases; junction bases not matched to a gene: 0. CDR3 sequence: CASGRAYEQYF. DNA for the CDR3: TGTGCCAGCGGGAGGGCCTACGAGCAGTACTTC.

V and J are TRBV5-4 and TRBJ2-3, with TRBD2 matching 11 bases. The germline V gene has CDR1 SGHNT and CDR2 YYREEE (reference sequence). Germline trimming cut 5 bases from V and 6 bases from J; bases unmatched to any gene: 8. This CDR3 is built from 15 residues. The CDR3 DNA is TGTGCCAGCAGTCGTAGCGGGAGGGCCAGGGATACGCAGTATTTT. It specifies CASSRSGRARDTQYF. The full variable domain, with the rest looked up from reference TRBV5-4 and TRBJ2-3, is ETGVTQSPTHLIKTRGQQVTLRCSSQSGHNTVSWYQQALGQGPQFIFQYYREEENGRGNFPPRFSGLQFPNYSSELNVNALELDDSALYLCASSRSGRARDTQYFGPGTRLTVL.

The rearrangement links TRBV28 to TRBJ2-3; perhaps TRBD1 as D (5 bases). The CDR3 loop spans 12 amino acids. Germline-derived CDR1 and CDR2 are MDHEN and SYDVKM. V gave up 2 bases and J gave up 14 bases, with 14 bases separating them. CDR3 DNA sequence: TGTGCCAGCAGTTTAATCCAGGGCCTACTGTATTTT. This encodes CASSLIQGLLYF.

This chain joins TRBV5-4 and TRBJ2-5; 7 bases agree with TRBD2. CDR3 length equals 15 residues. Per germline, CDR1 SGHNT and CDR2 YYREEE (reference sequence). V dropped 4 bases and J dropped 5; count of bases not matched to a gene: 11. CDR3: CASSRTGGWRETQYF. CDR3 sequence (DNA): TGTGCCAGCAGCCGAACCGGGGGGTGGCGGGAGACCCAGTACTTC.

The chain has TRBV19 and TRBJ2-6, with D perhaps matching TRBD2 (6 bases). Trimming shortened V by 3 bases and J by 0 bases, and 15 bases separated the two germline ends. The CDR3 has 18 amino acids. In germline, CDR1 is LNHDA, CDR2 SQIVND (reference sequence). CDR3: CASSIGSGPSSGANVLTF. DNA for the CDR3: TGTGCCAGTAGTATTGGCAGCGGGCCAAGCTCTGGGGCCAACGTCCTGACTTTC.

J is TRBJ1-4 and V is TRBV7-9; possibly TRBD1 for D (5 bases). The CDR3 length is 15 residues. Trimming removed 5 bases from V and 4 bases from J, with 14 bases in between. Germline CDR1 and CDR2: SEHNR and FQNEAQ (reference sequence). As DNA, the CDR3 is TGTGCCAGCAGCGTGTTCGGGGGTAATAATGAAAAACTGTTTTTT. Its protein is CASSVFGGNNEKLFF.

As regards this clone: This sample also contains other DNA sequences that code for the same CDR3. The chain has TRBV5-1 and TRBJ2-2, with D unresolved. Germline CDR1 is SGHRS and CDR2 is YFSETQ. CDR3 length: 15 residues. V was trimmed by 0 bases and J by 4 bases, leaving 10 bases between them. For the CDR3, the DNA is TGCGCCAGCAGCTTGGGCGCAGGCCCCACCGGGGAGCTGTTTTTT. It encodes CASSLGAGPTGELFF.

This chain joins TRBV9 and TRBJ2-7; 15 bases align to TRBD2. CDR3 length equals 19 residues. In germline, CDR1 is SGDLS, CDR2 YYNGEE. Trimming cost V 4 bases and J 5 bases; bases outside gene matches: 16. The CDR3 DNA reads TGTGCCAGCAGCCCCCGGAGGACTAGCGGGAGGGGTCCCGGCGACGAGCAGTACTTC. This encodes CASSPRRTSGRGPGDEQYF.

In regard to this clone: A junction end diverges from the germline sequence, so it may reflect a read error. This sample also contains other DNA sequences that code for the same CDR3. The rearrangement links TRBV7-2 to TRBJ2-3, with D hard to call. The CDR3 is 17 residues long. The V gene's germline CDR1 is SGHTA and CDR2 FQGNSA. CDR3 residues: CASSLAPPAFRSYTQYF. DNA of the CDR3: TGTGCCAGCAGCTTAGCACCTCCAGCTTTCCGGTCTTATACGCAGTACTTT.

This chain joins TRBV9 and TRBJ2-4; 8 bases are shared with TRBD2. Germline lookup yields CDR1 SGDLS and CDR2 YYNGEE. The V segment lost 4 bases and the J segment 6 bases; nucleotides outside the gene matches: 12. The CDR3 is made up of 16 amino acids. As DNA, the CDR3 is TGTGCCAGCAGCCCTGCGGGGGGACCGGGGTTAAACATTCAGTACTTC. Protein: CASSPAGGPGLNIQYF. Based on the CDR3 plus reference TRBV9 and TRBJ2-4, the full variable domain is DSGVTQTPKHLITATGQRVTLRCSPRSGDLSVYWYQQSLDQGLQFLIQYYNGEERAKGNILERFSAQQFPDLHSELNLSSLELGDSALYFCASSPAGGPGLNIQYFGAGTRLSVL.

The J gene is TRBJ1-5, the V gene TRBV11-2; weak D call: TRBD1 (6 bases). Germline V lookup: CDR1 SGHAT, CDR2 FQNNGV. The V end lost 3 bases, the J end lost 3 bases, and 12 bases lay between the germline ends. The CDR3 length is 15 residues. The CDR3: CASSFTGQNNQPQHF. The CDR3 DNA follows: TGTGCCAGCAGCTTCACCGGACAGAACAATCAGCCCCAGCATTTT.

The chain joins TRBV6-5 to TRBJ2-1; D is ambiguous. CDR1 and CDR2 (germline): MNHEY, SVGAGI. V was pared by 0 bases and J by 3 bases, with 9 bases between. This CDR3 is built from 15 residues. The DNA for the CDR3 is TGTGCCAGCAGTTACTCGTATCAGAACTACAATGAGCAGTTCTTC. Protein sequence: CASSYSYQNYNEQFF.

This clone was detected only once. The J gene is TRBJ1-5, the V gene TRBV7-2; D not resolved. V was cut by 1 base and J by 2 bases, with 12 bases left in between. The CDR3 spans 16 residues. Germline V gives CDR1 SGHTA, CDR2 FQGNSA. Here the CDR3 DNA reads TGTGCCAGCAGCTTAGGATCCCATGGGGGCAATCAGCCCCAGCATTTT. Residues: CASSLGSHGGNQPQHF.

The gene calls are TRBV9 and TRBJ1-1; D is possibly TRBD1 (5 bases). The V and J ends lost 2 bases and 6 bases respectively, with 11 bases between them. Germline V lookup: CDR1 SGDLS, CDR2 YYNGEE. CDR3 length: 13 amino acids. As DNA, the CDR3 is TGTGCCAGCAGCGTGGGGGGGTACTCTGAAGCTTTCTTT. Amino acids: CASSVGGYSEAFF.

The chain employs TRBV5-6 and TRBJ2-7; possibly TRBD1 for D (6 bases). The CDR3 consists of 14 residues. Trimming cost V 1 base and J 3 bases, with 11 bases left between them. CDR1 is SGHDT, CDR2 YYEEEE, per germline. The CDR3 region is CASSLTGILYEQYF. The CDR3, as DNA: TGTGCCAGCAGCTTGACAGGGATTCTCTACGAGCAGTACTTC.

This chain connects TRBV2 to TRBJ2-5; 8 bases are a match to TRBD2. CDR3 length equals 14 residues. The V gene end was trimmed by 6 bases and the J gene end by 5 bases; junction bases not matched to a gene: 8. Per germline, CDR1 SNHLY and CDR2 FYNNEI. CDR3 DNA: TGTGCCAGCAGCACCTTAGCGGGATGGGAGACCCAGTACTTC. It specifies CASSTLAGWETQYF.

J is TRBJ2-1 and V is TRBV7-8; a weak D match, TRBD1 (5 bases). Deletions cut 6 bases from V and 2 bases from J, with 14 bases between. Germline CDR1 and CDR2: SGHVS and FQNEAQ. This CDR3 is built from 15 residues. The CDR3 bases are TGTGCCAGCAGACTCGACAGCTTTCCCTACAATGAGCAGTTCTTC. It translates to CASRLDSFPYNEQFF.

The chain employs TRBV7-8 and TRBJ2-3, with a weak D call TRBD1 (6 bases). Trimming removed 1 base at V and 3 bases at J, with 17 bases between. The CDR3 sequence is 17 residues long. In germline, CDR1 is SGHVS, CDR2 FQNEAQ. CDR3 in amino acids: CASSLGTVRGSTDTQYF. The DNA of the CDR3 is TGTGCCAGCAGCTTAGGGACAGTAAGGGGGTCGACAGATACGCAGTATTTT.

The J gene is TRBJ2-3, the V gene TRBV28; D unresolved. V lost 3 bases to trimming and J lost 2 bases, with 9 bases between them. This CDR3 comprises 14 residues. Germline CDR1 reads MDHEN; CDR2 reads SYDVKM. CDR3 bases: TGTGCCAGCAGTTTTAGTCCGGTCACAGATACGCAGTATTTT. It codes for CASSFSPVTDTQYF.

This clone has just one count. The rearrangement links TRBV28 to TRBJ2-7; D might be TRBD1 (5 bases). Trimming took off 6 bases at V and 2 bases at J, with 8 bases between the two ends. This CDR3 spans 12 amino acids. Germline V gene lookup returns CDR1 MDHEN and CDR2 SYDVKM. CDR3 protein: CASRQTAYEQYF. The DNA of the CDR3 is TGTGCCAGCAGACAGACAGCCTACGAGCAGTACTTC.

CDR3 in amino acids: CASSPGTAPYEQYF. In DNA form, the CDR3 reads TGTGCCAGCAGTCCCGGGACGGCTCCTTACGAGCAGTACTTC. The chain is built from TRBV6-5 and TRBJ2-7, with D possibly called TRBD1 or TRBD2 (5 bases each). This CDR3 has 14 amino acids. Per the germline V gene, CDR1 is MNHEY and CDR2 is SVGAGI. The V end lost 5 bases, the J end lost 4 bases, and 15 bases lay between the germline ends.

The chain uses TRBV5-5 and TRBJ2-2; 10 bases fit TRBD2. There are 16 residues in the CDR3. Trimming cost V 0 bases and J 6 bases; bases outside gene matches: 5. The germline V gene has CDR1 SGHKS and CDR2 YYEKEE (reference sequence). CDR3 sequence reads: CASSLASGSTAGELFF. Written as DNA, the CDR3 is TGTGCCAGCAGCTTGGCTAGCGGGAGTACCGCCGGGGAGCTGTTTTTT.

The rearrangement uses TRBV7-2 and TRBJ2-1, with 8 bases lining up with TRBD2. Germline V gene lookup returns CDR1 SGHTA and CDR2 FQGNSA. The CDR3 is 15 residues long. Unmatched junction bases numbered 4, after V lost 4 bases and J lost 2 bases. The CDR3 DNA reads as TGTGCCAGCAGCTCCCAGACTAGCGCCTACAATGAGCAGTTCTTC. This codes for CASSSQTSAYNEQFF. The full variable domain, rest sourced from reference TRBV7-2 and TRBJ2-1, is GAGVSQSPSNKVTEKGKDVELRCDPISGHTALYWYRQSLGQGLEFLIYFQGNSAPDKSGLPSDRFSAERTGGSVSTLTIQRTQQEDSAVYLCASSSQTSAYNEQFFGPGTRLTVL.

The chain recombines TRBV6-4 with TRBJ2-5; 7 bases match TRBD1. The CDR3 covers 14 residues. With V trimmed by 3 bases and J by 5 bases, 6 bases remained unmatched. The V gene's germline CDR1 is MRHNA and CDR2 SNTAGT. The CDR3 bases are TGTGCCAGCAGTGATAACTACAGGGGTGAGACCCAGTACTTC. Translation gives CASSDNYRGETQYF.

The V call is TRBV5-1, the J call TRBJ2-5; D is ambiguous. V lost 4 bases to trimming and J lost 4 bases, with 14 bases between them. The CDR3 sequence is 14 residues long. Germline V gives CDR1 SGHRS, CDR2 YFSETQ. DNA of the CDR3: TGCGCCAGCAGCATCCTGTCGACGGGAGAGACCCAGTACTTC. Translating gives CASSILSTGETQYF.

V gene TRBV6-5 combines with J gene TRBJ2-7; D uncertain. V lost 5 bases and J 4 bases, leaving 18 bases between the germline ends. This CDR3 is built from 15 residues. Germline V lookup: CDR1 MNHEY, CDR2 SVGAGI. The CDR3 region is CASSADGTPAYEQYF. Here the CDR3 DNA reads TGTGCCAGCAGTGCAGACGGAACCCCGGCGTACGAGCAGTACTTC.